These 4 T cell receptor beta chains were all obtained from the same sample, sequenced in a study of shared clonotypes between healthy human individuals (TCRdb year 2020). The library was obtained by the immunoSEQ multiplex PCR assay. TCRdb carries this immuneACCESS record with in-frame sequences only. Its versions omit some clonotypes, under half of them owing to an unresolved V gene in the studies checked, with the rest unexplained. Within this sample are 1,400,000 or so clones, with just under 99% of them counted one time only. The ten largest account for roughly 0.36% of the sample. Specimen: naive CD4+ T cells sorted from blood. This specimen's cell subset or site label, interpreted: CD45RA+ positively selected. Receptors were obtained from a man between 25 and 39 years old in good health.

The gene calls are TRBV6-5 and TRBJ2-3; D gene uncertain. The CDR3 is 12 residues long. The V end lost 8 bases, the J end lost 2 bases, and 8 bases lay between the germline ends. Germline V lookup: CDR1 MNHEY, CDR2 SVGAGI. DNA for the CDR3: TGTGCCAGCGGATCCTACACAGATACGCAGTATTTT. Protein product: CASGSYTDTQYF.

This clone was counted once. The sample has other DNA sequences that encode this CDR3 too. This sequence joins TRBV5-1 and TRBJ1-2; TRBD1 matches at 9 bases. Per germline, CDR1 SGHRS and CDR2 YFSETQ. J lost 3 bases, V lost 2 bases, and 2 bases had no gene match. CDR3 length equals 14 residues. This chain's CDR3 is CASSFTGGDYGYTF. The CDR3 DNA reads TGCGCCAGCAGCTTCACAGGGGGCGACTATGGCTACACCTTC. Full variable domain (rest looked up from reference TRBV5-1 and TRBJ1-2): KAGVTQTPRYLIKTRGQQVTLSCSPISGHRSVSWYQQTPGQGLQFLFEYFSETQRNKGNFPGRFSGRQFSNSRSEMNVSTLELGDSALYLCASSFTGGDYGYTFGSGTRLTVV.

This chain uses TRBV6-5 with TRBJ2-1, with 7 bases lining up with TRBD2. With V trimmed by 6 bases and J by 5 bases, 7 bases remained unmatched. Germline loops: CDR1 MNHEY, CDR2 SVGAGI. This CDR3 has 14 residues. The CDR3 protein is CASRSGTTNNEQFF. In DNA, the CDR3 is TGTGCCAGCAGATCCGGGACTACAAACAATGAGCAGTTCTTC.

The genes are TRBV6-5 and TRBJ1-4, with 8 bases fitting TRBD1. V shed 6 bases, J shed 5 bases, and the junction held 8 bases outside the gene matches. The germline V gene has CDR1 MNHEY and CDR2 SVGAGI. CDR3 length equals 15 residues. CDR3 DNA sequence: TGTGCCAGCAGCCGGACAGGGAACCAGAATGAAAAACTGTTTTTT. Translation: CASSRTGNQNEKLFF.